The rows below give T cell receptor beta chains drawn from one sample of a study of T cell changes during pregnancy in multiple sclerosis. TCRdb's table, derived via immunoSEQ multiplex PCR, lists solely in-frame clones and lacks some. In the table there are under 45,000 clones, over 90% of which are singletons. Sequenced material: CD4+ T cells from peripheral blood mononuclear cells, taken in the third trimester of pregnancy. The receptors were gathered from a female donor in good health, enrolled as a control in a pregnancy study. The conserved cysteine and the conserved F or W are not part of the CDR3 here. Fields, in order: J gene, CDR3 length, clone size, V gene, CDR3 protein. A row's size may be missing; if present it is once, few, many or a size class.

TRBJ2-3	14	-	TRBV7-8	ASSSERTVGTDTQY
TRBJ1-4	13	-	TRBV7-7	ASSLTDRGNEKLF
TRBJ1-2	15	-	TRBV4-1	ASSQAWSARPNYGYT
TRBJ1-4	14	-	TRBV4-3	ASSQGEGVTNEKLF
TRBJ1-4	12	-	TRBV5-4	ASSFRQQNEKLF
TRBJ1-5	12	-	TRBV19	ASSPGQGFKPQH
TRBJ1-1	11	-	TRBV28	ASTIRDRGSAF
TRBJ1-3	11	-	TRBV10-3	ATQGSSGNTIY
TRBJ1-5	13	-	TRBV15	ATSRDHGGNQPQH
TRBJ1-2	12	-	TRBV6-5	ASSDRQKTYGYT
TRBJ1-5	12	-	TRBV5-8	ASRAGQLNQPQH
TRBJ2-3	10	-	TRBV7-2	ASSRPGLEQY
TRBJ2-7	9	once	TRBV20-1	SAHGRYEQY
TRBJ2-6	15	-	TRBV2	ASSADRGRSGANVLT
TRBJ2-7	11	-	TRBV4-3	ASSPQQGSEQY
TRBJ2-2	14	-	TRBV7-3	ASSFGGAPNTGELF
TRBJ1-3	13	-	TRBV7-2	ASSRTGPGGNTIY
TRBJ1-5	13	-	TRBV7-2	ASSLESVGNQPQH
TRBJ2-7	14	-	TRBV28	ASSLIGAGGLYEQY
TRBJ2-5	15	-	TRBV7-8	ASSLGRGGAGWETQY
TRBJ1-2	12	-	TRBV6-1	ASSEGYGDYGYT
TRBJ2-2	14	-	TRBV10-1	ASRGQARTNTGELF
TRBJ1-1	15	few	TRBV4-3	ASSQEFAVGRNTEAF
TRBJ1-2	12	-	TRBV7-2	ASSLAVTGHGYT
TRBJ1-5	11	-	TRBV6-1	ASSDRGSQPQH
TRBJ2-7	13	-	TRBV7-9	ASSSNRGGSYEQY
TRBJ1-3	14	-	TRBV6-6	ASSLGGQSSGNTIY
TRBJ1-3	12	-	TRBV19	ASSRGPSGNTIY
TRBJ1-2	13	-	TRBV7-9	ASTPGQNVPVGYT
TRBJ2-5	11	-	TRBV14	ASSSTNQETQY
TRBJ2-5	12	-	TRBV4-3	ASSQGGRRGGLN
TRBJ1-2	12	-	TRBV7-3	ASSPTGGPWGYT
TRBJ2-4	14	-	TRBV4-1	ASSQPDRLAKNIQY
TRBJ1-2	13	-	TRBV7-6	ASSGYQGSGYGYT
TRBJ1-1	13	-	TRBV14	ASSQDWAINTEAF
TRBJ2-7	14	-	TRBV9	ASSVTGHSATGEQY